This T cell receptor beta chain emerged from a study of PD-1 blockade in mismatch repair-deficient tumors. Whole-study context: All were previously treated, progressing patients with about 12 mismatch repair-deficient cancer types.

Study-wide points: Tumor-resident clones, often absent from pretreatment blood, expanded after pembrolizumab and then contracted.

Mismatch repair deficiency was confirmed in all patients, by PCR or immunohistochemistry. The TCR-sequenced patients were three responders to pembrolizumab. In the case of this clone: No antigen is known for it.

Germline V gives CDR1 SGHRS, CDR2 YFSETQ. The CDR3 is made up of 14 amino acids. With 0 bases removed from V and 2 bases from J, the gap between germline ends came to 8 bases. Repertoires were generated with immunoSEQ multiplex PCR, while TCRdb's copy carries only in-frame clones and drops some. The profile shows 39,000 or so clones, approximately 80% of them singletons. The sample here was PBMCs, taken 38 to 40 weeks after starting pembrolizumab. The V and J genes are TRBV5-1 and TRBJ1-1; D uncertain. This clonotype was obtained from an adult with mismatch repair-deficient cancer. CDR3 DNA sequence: TGCGCCAGCAGCTTGGCCAATCCAAACACTGAAGCTTTCTTT. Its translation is CASSLANPNTEAFF.